This T cell receptor (beta chain) was recovered during a study of breast tumors, draining lymph nodes, adjacent tissues. Trimming left V 2 bases short and J 3 bases short, with 10 bases between. The CDR3 contains 14 residues. Germline CDR1 reads SEHNR; CDR2 reads FQNEAQ (reference sequence). One entry per CDR3 protein results from TCRdb running MiXCR on the multiplex PCR reads. This sample yields about 22,000 distinct CDR3 sequences, of which about 61% are seen a single time; 15% to 20% belongs to the top ten. The TCR originated in a female donor with breast cancer. Some clones in this sample may be carry-over from other donors' samples. Sequencing was performed on tumor-adjacent breast tissue. The V and J genes are TRBV7-9 and TRBJ2-5, with D tentatively TRBD1 (6 bases). In nucleotides, the CDR3 is TGTGCCAGCAGCTTAACGGCAGGGGAAGAGACCCAGTACTTC. This translates into CASSLTAGEETQYF.